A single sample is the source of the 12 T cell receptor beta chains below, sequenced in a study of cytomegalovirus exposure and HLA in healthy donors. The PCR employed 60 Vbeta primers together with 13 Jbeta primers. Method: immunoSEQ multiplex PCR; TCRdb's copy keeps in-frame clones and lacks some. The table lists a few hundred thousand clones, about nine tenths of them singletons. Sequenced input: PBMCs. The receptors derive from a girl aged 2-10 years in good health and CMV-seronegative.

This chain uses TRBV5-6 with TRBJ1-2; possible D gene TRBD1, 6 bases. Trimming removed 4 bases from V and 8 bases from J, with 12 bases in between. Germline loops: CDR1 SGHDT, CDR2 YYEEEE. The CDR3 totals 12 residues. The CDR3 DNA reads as TGTGCCAGCAGCCCAGGACAGCGGGGCTACACCTTC. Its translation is CASSPGQRGYTF.

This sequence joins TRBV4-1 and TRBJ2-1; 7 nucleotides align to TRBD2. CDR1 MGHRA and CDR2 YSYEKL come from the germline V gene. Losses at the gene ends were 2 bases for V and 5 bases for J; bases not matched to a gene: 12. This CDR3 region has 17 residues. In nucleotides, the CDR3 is TGCGCCAGCAGCCAACTGCGGCGCGGGAGAAATAACAATGAGCAGTTCTTC. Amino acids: CASSQLRRGRNNNEQFF.

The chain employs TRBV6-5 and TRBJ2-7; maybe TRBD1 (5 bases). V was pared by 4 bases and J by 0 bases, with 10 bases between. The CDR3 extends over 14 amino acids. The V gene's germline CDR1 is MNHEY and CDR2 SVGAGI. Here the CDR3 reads CASSSTDSSYEQYF. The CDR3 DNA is TGTGCCAGCAGTTCTACCGACAGCTCCTACGAGCAGTACTTC.

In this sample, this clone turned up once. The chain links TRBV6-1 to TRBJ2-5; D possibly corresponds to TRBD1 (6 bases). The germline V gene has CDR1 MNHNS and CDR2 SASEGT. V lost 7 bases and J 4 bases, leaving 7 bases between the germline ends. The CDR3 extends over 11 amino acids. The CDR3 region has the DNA TGTGCCAGCAAAGGGGGAGAGACCCAGTACTTC. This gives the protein CASKGGETQYF.

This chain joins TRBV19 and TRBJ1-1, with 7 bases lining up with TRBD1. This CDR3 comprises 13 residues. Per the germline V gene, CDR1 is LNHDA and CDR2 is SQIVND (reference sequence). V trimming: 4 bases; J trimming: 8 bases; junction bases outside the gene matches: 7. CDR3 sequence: CASSTTGRREAFF. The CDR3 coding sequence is TGTGCCAGTAGTACGACAGGGCGCCGGGAAGCTTTCTTT.

CDR3 sequence reads: CASSVFTVVMNTEAFF. The CDR3, as DNA: TGTGCCAGCAGTGTGTTCACGGTCGTAATGAACACTGAAGCTTTCTTT. The chain recombines TRBV2 with TRBJ1-1, with D uncertain. Trimming took off 4 bases at V and 0 bases at J, with 15 bases between the two ends. CDR1 and CDR2 (germline): SNHLY, FYNNEI. The CDR3 has 16 residues.

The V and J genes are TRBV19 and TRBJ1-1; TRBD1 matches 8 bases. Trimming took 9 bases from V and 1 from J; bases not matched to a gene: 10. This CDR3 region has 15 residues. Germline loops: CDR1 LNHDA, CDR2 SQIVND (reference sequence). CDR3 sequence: CASTTGAPPNTEAFF. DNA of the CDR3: TGTGCCAGCACGACAGGGGCCCCTCCGAACACTGAAGCTTTCTTT.

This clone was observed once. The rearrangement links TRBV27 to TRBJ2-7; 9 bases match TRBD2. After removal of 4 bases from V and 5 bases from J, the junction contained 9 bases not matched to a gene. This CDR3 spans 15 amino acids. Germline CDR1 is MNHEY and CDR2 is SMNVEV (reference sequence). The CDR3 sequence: CASSSPSSGSNEQYF. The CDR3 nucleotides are TGTGCCAGCAGTTCCCCGAGTAGCGGGAGCAACGAGCAGTACTTC.

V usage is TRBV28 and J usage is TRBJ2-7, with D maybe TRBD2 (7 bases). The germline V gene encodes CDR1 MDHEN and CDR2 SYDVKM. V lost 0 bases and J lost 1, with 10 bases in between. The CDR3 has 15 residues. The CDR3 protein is CASSLWGGQSYEQYF. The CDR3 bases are TGTGCCAGCAGTTTATGGGGGGGGCAGTCCTACGAGCAGTACTTC.

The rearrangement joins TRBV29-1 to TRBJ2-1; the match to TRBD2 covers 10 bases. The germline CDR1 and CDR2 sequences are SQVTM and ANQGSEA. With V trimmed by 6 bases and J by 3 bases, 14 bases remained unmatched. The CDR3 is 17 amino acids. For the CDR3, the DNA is TGCAGCGTCCGGTTCGAAGGACTAGCGGCCGTCTACAATGAGCAGTTCTTC. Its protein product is CSVRFEGLAAVYNEQFF.

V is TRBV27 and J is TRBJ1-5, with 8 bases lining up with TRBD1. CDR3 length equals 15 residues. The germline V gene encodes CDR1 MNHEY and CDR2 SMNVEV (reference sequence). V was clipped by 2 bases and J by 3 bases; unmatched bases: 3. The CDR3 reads CASSLQGANNQPQHF. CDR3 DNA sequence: TGTGCCAGCAGTTTACAGGGGGCGAACAATCAGCCCCAGCATTTT.

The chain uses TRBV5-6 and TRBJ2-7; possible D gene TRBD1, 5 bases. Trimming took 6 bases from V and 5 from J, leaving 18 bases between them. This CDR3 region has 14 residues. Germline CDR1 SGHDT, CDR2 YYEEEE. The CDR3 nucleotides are TGTGCCAGCACCGTCCACAGGTTGGGGAACGAGCAGTACTTC. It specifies CASTVHRLGNEQYF. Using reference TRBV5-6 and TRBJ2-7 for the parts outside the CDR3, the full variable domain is DAGVTQSPTHLIKTRGQQVTLRCSPKSGHDTVSWYQQALGQGPQFIFQYYEEEERQRGNFPDRFSGHQFPNYSSELNVNALLLGDSALYLCASTVHRLGNEQYFGPGTRLTVT.